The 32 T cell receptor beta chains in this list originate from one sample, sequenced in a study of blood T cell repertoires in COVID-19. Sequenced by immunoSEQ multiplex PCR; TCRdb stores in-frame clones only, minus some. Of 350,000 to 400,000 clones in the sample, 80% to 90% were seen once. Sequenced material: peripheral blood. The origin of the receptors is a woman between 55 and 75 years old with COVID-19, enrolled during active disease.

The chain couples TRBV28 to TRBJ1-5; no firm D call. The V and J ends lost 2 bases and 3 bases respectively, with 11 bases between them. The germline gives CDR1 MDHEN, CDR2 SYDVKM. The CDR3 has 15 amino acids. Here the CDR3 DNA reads TGTGCCAGCAGTTTAACCGGGGAGAACAATCAGCCCCAGCATTTT. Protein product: CASSLTGENNQPQHF.

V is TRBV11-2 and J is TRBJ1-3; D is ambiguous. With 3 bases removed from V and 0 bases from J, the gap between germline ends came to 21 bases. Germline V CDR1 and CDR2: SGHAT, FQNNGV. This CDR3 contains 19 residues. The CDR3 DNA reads TGTGCCAGCAGCTTCCGTACTAGGAGTATCTCGCGCTCTGGAAACACCATATATTTT. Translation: CASSFRTRSISRSGNTIYF.

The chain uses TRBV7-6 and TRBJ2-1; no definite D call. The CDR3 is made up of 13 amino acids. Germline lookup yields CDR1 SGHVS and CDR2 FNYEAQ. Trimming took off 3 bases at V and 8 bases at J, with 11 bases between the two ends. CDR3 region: CASSFNSPHEQFF. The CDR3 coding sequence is TGTGCCAGCAGCTTCAATAGCCCCCATGAGCAGTTCTTC.

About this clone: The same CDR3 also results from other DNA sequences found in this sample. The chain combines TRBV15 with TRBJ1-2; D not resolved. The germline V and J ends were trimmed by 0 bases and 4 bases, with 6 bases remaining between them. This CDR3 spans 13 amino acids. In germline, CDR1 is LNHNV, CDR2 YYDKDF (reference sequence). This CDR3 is CATSRDRSYGYTF. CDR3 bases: TGTGCCACCAGCAGAGATCGCAGCTATGGCTACACCTTC. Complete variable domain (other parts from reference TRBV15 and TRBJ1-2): DAMVIQNPRYQVTQFGKPVTLSCSQTLNHNVMYWYQQKSSQAPKLLFHYYDKDFNNEADTPDNFQSRRPNTSFCFLDIRSPGLGDTAMYLCATSRDRSYGYTFGSGTRLTVV.

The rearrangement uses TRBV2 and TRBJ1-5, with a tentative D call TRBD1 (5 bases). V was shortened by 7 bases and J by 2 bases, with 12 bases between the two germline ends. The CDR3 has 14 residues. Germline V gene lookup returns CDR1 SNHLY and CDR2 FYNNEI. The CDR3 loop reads CASKTEGGNQPQHF. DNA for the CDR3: TGTGCCAGCAAGACGGAAGGGGGCAATCAGCCCCAGCATTTT.

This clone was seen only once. CDR3 coding DNA: TGTGCCAGCAGTTACGGGGGGGCTGATGGCTACACCTTC. It encodes CASSYGGADGYTF. J is TRBJ1-2 and V is TRBV6-5; TRBD1 is a possible D gene (6 bases). V was pared by 2 bases and J by 6 bases, with 10 bases between. CDR3 size: 13 residues. Germline values: CDR1 MNHEY, CDR2 SVGAGI.

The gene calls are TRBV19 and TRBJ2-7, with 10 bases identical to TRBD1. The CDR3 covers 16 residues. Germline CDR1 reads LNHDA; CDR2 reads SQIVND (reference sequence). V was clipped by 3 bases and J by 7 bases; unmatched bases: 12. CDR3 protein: CASSMGPGTGVNEQYF. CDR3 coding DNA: TGTGCCAGTAGTATGGGACCCGGGACAGGGGTGAATGAGCAGTACTTC. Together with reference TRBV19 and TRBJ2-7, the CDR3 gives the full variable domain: DGGITQSPKYLFRKEGQNVTLSCEQNLNHDAMYWYRQDPGQGLRLIYYSQIVNDFQKGDIAEGYSVSREKKESFPLTVTSAQKNPTAFYLCASSMGPGTGVNEQYFGPGTRLTVT.

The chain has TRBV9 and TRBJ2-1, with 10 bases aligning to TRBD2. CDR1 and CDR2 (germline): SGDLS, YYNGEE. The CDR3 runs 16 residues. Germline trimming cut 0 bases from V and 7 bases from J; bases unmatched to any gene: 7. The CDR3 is CASSVAGTSDLNEQFF. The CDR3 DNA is TGTGCCAGCAGCGTAGCCGGGACTAGCGATTTAAATGAGCAGTTCTTC.

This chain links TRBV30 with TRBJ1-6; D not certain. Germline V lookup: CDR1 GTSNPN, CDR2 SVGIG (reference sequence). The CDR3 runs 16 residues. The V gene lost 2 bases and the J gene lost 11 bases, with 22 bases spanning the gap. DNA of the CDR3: TGTGCCTGGAGTACAGTGTCGGGGATTGGGGAAACACCCCTCCACTTT. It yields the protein CAWSTVSGIGETPLHF.

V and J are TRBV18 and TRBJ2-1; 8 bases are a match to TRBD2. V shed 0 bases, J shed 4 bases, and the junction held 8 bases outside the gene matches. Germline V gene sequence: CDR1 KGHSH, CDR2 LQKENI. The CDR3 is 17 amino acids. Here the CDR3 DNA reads TGTGCCAGCTCACCACCCGGGAGCGGGGGACCTTACAATGAGCAGTTCTTC. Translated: CASSPPGSGGPYNEQFF.

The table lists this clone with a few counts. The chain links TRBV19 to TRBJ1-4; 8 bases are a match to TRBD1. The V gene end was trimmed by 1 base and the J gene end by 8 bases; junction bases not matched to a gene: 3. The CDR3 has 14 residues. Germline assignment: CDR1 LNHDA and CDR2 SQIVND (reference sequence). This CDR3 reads CASSIGTGQEKLFF. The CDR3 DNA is TGTGCCAGTAGTATAGGGACAGGGCAGGAAAAACTGTTTTTT. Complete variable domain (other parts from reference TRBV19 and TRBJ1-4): DGGITQSPKYLFRKEGQNVTLSCEQNLNHDAMYWYRQDPGQGLRLIYYSQIVNDFQKGDIAEGYSVSREKKESFPLTVTSAQKNPTAFYLCASSIGTGQEKLFFGSGTQLSVL.

CDR3 coding DNA: TGTGCCAGCAGCTTATGGCAAGGGGCAGGAGACGAGCAGTACTTC. The encoded protein is CASSLWQGAGDEQYF. V and J are TRBV7-8 and TRBJ2-7; possible D gene TRBD1, 5 bases. Trimming left V 2 bases short and J 5 bases short, with 16 bases between. The CDR3 runs 15 residues. Per the germline V gene, CDR1 is SGHVS and CDR2 is FQNEAQ.

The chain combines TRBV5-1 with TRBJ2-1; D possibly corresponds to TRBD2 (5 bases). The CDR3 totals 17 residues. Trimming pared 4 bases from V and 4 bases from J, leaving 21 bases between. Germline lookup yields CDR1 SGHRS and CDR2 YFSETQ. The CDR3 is CASSPNYRSPGYNEQFF. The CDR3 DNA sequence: TGCGCCAGCAGCCCGAACTACAGAAGTCCGGGATACAATGAGCAGTTCTTC.

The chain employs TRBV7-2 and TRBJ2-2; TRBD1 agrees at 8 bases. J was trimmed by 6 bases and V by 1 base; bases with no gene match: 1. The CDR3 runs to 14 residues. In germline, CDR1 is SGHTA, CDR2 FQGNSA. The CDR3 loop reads CASSLGTGSGELFF. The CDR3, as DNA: TGTGCCAGCAGCTTAGGGACAGGGTCCGGGGAGCTGTTTTTT.

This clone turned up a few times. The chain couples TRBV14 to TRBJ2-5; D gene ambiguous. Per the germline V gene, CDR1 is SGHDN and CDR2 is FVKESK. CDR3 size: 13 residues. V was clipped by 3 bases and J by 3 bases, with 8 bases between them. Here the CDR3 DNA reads TGTGCCAGCAGCCATGCACCTAAAGAGACCCAGTACTTC. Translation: CASSHAPKETQYF.

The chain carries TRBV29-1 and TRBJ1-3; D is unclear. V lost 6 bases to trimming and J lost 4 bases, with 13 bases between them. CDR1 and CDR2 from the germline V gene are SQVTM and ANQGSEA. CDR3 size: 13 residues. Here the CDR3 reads CSVGSPGGNTIYF. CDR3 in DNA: TGCAGCGTAGGATCCCCAGGCGGAAACACCATATATTTT.

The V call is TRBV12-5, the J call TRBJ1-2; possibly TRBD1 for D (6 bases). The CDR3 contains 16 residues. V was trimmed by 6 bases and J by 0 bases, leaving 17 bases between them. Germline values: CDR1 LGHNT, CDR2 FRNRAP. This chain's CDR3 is CASGTALTGSNYGYTF. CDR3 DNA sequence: TGTGCTAGTGGGACGGCTTTGACAGGCTCTAACTATGGCTACACCTTC.

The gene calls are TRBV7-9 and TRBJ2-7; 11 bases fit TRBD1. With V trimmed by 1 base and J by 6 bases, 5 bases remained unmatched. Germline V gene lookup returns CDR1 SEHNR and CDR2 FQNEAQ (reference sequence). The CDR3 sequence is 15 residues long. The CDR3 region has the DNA TGTGCCAGCAGCTTAGGGACAGGGGGCGGCGGCGAGCAGTACTTC. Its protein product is CASSLGTGGGGEQYF.

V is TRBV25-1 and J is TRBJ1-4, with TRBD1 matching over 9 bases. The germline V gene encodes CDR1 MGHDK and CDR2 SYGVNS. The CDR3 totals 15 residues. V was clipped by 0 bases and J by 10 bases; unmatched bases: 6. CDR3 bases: TGTGCCAGCAGTGAATATGCACAGGGGGCGCGAAAACTGTTTTTT. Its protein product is CASSEYAQGARKLFF.

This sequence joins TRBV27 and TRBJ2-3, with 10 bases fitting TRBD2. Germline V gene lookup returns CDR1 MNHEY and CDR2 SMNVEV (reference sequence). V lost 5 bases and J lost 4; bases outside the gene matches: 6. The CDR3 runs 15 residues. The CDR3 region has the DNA TGTGCCAGCAGTCCTCGGACTAGCGGTGCAGATACGCAGTATTTT. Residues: CASSPRTSGADTQYF.

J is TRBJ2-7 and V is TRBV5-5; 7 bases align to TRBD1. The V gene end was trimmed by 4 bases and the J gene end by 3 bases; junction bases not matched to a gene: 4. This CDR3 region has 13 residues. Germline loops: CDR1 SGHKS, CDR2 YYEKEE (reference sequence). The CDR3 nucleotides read TGTGCCAGCAGCCTAGGGACAGTCTACGAGCAGTACTTC. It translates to CASSLGTVYEQYF. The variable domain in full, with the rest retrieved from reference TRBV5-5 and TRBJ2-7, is DAGVTQSPTHLIKTRGQQVTLRCSPISGHKSVSWYQQVLGQGPQFIFQYYEKEERGRGNFPDRFSARQFPNYSSELNVNALLLGDSALYLCASSLGTVYEQYFGPGTRLTVT.

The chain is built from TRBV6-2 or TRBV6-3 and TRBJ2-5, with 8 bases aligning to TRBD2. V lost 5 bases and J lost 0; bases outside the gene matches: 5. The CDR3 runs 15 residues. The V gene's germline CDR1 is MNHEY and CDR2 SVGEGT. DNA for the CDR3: TGTGCCAGCAGTCCCTCCGGGGGGGACCAAGAGACCCAGTACTTC. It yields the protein CASSPSGGDQETQYF.

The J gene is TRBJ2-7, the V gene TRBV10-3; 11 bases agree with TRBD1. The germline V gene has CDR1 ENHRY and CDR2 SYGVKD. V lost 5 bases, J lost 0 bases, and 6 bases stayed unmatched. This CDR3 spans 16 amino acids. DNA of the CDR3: TGTGCCATCAGTCCGGGACAGGGGGATAACTCCTACGAGCAGTACTTC. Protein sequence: CAISPGQGDNSYEQYF.

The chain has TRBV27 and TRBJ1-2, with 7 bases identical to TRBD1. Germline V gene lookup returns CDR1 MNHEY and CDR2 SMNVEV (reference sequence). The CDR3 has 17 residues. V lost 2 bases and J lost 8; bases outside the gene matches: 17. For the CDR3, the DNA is TGTGCCAGCAGTTTAAGGGCAAGGGACAGTTGGATGAGGGGCTACACCTTC. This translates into CASSLRARDSWMRGYTF.

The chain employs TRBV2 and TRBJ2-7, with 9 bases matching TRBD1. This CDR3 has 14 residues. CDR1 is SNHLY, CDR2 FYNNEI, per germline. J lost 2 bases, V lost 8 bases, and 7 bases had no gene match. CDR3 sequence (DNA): TGTGCCAGCTATACAGGGGGCCAACCCTACGAGCAGTACTTC. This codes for CASYTGGQPYEQYF.

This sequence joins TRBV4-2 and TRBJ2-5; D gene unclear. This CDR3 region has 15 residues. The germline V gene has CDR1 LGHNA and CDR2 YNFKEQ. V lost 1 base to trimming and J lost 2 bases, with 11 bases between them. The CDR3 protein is CASSQVNGQQETQYF. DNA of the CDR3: TGTGCCAGCAGCCAAGTTAATGGTCAGCAAGAGACCCAGTACTTC.

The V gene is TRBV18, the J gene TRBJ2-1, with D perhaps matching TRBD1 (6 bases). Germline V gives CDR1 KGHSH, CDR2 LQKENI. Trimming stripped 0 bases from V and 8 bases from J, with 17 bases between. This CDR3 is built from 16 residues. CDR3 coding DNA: TGTGCCAGCTCACCACCGAAACAGGGTTATTCCGATGAGCAGTTCTTC. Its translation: CASSPPKQGYSDEQFF.

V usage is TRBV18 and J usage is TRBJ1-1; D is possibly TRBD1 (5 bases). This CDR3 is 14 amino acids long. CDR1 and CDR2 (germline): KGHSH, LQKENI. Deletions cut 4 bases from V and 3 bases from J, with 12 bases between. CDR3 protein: CASSLREQDTEAFF. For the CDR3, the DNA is TGTGCCAGCTCACTCAGGGAACAGGACACTGAAGCTTTCTTT.

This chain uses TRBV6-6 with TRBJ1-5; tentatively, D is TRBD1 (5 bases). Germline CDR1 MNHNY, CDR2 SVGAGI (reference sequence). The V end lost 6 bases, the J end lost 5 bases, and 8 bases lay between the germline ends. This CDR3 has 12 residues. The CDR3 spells CASSPRDQPQHF. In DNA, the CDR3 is TGTGCCAGCAGCCCCAGGGATCAGCCCCAGCATTTT.

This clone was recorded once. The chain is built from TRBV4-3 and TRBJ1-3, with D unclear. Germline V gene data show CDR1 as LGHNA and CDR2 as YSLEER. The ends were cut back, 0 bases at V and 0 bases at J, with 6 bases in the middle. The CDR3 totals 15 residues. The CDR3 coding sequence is TGCGCCAGCAGCCAAGATCCTTTCTCTGGAAACACCATATATTTT. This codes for CASSQDPFSGNTIYF.

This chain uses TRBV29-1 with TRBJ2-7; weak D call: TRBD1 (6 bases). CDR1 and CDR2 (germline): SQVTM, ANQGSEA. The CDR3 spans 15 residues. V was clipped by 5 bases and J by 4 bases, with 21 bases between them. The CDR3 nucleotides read TGCAGCGTTCGTGGTGGGGGCCTCGCGGAATACGAGCAGTACTTC. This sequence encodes CSVRGGGLAEYEQYF.

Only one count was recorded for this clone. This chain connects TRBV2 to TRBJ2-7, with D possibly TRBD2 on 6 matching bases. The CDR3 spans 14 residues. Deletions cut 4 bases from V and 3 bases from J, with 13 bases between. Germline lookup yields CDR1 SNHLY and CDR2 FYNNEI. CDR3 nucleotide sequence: TGTGCCAGCAGTGTGGGCGGGGTGGTCTACGAGCAGTACTTC. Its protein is CASSVGGVVYEQYF.